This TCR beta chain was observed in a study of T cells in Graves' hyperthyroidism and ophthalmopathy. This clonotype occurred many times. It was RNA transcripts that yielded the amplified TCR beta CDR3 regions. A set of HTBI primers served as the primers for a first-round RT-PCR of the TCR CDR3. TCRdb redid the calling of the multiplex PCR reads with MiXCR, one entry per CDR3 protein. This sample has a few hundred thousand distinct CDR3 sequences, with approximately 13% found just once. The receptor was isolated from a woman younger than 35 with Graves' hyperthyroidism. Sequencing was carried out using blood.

CDR3 loop: CASSHNRGLSEKLFF. DNA of the CDR3: TGTGCCAGCAGCCATAACAGGGGTCTTTCTGAAAAACTGTTTTTT. V is TRBV28 and J is TRBJ1-4; the match to TRBD1 covers 7 bases. Germline V gene sequence: CDR1 MDHEN, CDR2 SYDVKM. V lost 6 bases, J lost 7 bases, and 11 bases stayed unmatched. The CDR3 consists of 15 residues. Filled out from reference TRBV28 and TRBJ1-4, the complete variable domain reads DVKVTQSSRYLVKRTGEKVFLECVQDMDHENMFWYRQDPGLGLRLIYFSYDVKMKEKGDIPEGYSVSREKKERFSLILESASTNQTSMYLCASSHNRGLSEKLFFGSGTQLSVL.